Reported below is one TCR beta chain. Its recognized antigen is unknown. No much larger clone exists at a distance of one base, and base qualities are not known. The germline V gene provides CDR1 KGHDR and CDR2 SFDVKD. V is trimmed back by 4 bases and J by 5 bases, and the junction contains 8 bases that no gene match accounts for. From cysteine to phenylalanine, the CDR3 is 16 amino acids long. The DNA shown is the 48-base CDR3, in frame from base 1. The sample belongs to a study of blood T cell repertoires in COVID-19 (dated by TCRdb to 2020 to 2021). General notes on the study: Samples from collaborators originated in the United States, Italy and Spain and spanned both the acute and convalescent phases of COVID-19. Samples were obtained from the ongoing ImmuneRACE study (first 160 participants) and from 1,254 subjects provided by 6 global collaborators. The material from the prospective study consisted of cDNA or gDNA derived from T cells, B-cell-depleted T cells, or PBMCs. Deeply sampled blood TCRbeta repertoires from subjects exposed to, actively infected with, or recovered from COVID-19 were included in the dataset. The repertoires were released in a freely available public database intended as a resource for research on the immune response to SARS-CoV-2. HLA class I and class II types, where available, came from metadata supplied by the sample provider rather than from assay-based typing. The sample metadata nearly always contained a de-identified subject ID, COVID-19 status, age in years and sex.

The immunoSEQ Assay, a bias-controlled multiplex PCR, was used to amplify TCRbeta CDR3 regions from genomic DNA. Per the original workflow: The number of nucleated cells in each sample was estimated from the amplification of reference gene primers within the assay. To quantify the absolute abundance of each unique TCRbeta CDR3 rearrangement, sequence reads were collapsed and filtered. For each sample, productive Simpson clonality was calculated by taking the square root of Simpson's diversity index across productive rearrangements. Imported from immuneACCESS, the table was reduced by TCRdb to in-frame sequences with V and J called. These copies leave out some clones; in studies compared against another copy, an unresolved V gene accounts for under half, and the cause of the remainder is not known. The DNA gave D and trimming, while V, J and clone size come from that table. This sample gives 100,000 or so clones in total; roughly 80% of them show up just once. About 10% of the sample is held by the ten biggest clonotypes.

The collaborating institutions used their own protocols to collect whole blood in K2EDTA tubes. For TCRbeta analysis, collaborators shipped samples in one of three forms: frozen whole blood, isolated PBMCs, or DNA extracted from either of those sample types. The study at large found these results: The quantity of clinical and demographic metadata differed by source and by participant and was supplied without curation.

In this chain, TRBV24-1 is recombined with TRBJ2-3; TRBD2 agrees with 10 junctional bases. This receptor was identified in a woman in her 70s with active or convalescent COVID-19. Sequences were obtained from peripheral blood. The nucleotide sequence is TGTGCCACCAGTGACCCAAGCGGGGGGGAGCTAGATACGCAGTATTTT. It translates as CATSDPSGGELDTQYF.